The 21 T cell receptor beta chains presented below share a single source sample, sequenced in a study of graft-versus-host responses after intestinal transplantation. Measured with immunoSEQ multiplex PCR; TCRdb has only the in-frame clones, and not every one. The data hold some 15,000 clones, with 90% to 95% observed a single time. The input for sequencing was PBMCs, taken about 32 months after intestinal transplantation. Receptors originate from a human patient who received an intestinal transplant, so some T cells may come from the graft donor.

The V and J genes are TRBV11-3 and TRBJ2-7; 8 positions agree with TRBD1. Germline V gene lookup returns CDR1 SGHNT and CDR2 YENEEA. The CDR3 sequence is 14 residues long. V shed 3 bases, J shed 7 bases, and the junction held 8 bases outside the gene matches. CDR3 sequence (DNA): TGTGCCAGCAGCTTGGGGCAGGGGGCGCGAGAGCAGTACTTC. Protein: CASSLGQGAREQYF.

V gene TRBV5-1 combines with J gene TRBJ2-2; 9 nucleotides align to TRBD2. CDR3 length: 19 amino acids. Germline V gene sequence: CDR1 SGHRS, CDR2 YFSETQ. V dropped 4 bases and J dropped 3; count of bases not matched to a gene: 16. This CDR3 is CASSGIGRPAGGYTGELFF. CDR3 coding DNA: TGCGCCAGCAGCGGTATCGGGCGCCCAGCGGGGGGATACACCGGGGAGCTGTTTTTT. The full variable domain, completed using reference TRBV5-1 and TRBJ2-2, is KAGVTQTPRYLIKTRGQQVTLSCSPISGHRSVSWYQQTPGQGLQFLFEYFSETQRNKGNFPGRFSGRQFSNSRSEMNVSTLELGDSALYLCASSGIGRPAGGYTGELFFGEGSRLTVL.

The chain has TRBV12-5 and TRBJ2-1, with unresolved D. The germline V gene encodes CDR1 LGHNT and CDR2 FRNRAP. The germline V and J ends were trimmed by 3 bases and 8 bases, with 17 bases remaining between them. The CDR3 length is 15 residues. The CDR3: CASGLGTVLYDEQFF. The CDR3, as DNA: TGTGCTAGTGGTTTAGGTACAGTTCTGTACGATGAGCAGTTCTTC.

The CDR3 DNA reads as TGTGCCAGCAGCTCCGACCCAGGTCGGGGGGCCACAGATACGCAGTATTTT. Translating it yields CASSSDPGRGATDTQYF. The chain has TRBV13 and TRBJ2-3; tentative D call: TRBD2 (7 bases). The length of the CDR3 is 17 residues. CDR1 PRHDT and CDR2 FYEKMQ come from the germline V gene (reference sequence). Trimming took 4 bases from V and 2 from J, leaving 19 bases between them.

The chain recombines TRBV6-6 with TRBJ1-1; possible D gene TRBD1, 5 bases. V was trimmed by 5 bases and J by 1 base, leaving 8 bases between them. Germline CDR1 MNHNY, CDR2 SVGAGI (reference sequence). This CDR3 is 13 amino acids long. The DNA of the CDR3 is TGTGCCAGCAGTGGACACCCGAACACTGAAGCTTTCTTT. Protein product: CASSGHPNTEAFF.

The chain joins TRBV29-1 to TRBJ1-2; D may be TRBD1 (6 bases). CDR1 is SQVTM, CDR2 ANQGSEA, per germline. This CDR3 is built from 12 residues. The germline V and J ends were trimmed by 6 bases and 4 bases, with 12 bases remaining between them. The CDR3 DNA reads as TGCAGCGTCGGCCAGGGGCCCTATGGCTACACCTTC. Its translation is CSVGQGPYGYTF. The whole variable domain, remainder taken from reference TRBV29-1 and TRBJ1-2, is SAVISQKPSRDICQRGTSLTIQCQVDSQVTMMFWYRQQPGQSLTLIATANQGSEATYESGFVIDKFPISRPNLTFSTLTVSNMSPEDSSIYLCSVGQGPYGYTFGSGTRLTVV.

This chain connects TRBV10-2 to TRBJ1-1; D is uncertain. The CDR3 consists of 11 residues. With 4 bases removed from V and 5 bases from J, the gap between germline ends came to 5 bases. Germline CDR1 and CDR2: WSHSY and SAAADI. The CDR3 loop reads CASSGTTEAFF. CDR3 bases: TGCGCCAGCAGTGGAACGACTGAAGCTTTCTTT.

A single count supports this clone. The V call is TRBV10-3, the J call TRBJ2-5; D is possibly TRBD1 (8 bases). The DNA end is a closer match to TRBJ2-7, so the J assignment may be wrong. Germline V CDR1 and CDR2: ENHRY, SYGVKD. The CDR3 is 14 amino acids. The CDR3 loop is CAISPTGGAYEQYF. In DNA, the CDR3 is TGTGCCATCAGTCCTACAGGGGGGGCCTACGAGCAGTACTTC.

The chain is built from TRBV6-6 and TRBJ2-1; possible D gene TRBD2, 7 bases. The V and J ends lost 8 bases and 8 bases respectively, with 22 bases between them. Germline V gives CDR1 MNHNY, CDR2 SVGAGI (reference sequence). This CDR3 comprises 15 residues. This chain's CDR3 is CASGTFGRGRDEQFF. CDR3 DNA: TGTGCCAGCGGGACCTTCGGAAGGGGGAGGGATGAGCAGTTCTTC.

The chain recombines TRBV11-2 with TRBJ2-7; 9 bases fit TRBD2. The junction had 4 bases not matched to a gene; V was cut back by 4 bases and J by 3 bases. CDR1 is SGHAT and CDR2 is FQNNGV in the germline V gene. This CDR3 contains 14 residues. The CDR3 sequence: CASSSGLAYYEQYF. CDR3 nucleotide sequence: TGTGCCAGCAGCTCAGGACTAGCGTACTACGAGCAGTACTTC. Full variable domain (missing parts from reference TRBV11-2 and TRBJ2-7): EAGVAQSPRYKIIEKRQSVAFWCNPISGHATLYWYQQILGQGPKLLIQFQNNGVVDDSQLPKDRFSAERLKGVDSTLKIQPAKLEDSAVYLCASSSGLAYYEQYFGPGTRLTVT.

This chain joins TRBV7-6 and TRBJ2-1; D perhaps matches TRBD2 (5 bases). Germline loops: CDR1 SGHVS, CDR2 FNYEAQ. The CDR3 runs to 12 residues. V lost 4 bases, J lost 12 bases, and 13 bases lay in between. The CDR3 protein is CASSSEDRGQFF. The CDR3 region has the DNA TGTGCCAGCAGCTCCGAGGATCGGGGGCAGTTCTTC.

In regard to this clone: Its ends do not fully match the called genes, so a read error is possible. CDR3 bases: TGTGCTAGCAGCTTATCCGGACTAGCGTCGGATGAGCAGTTCTTC. It codes for CASSLSGLASDEQFF. V usage is TRBV7-7 and J usage is TRBJ2-1, with TRBD2 matching over 9 bases. The CDR3 runs 15 residues. The germline V gene encodes CDR1 SSHAT and CDR2 FNYEAQ (reference sequence). The variable domain in full, completed from reference TRBV7-7 and TRBJ2-1, reads GAGVSQSPRYKVTKRGQDVTLRCDPISSHATLYWYQQALGQGPEFLTYFNYEAQPDKSGLPSDRFSAERPEGSISTLTIQRTEQRDSAMYRCASSLSGLASDEQFFGPGTRLTVL.

This sequence joins TRBV4-3 and TRBJ1-1, with TRBD1 matching over 9 bases. The germline CDR1 and CDR2 sequences are LGHNA and YSLEER. This CDR3 contains 15 residues. Trimming at V came to 4 bases and at J to 5 bases, leaving 8 bases not matched to a gene. CDR3 coding DNA: TGCGCCAGCAGCCCGGGACAGGGAGTGACAACTGAAGCTTTCTTT. It yields the protein CASSPGQGVTTEAFF.

CDR3: CASSYPSGGYNEQFF. For the CDR3, the DNA is TGTGCCAGCAGCTACCCTAGCGGGGGATACAATGAGCAGTTCTTC. V usage is TRBV7-9 and J usage is TRBJ2-1; 10 bases align to TRBD2. The CDR3 is made up of 15 amino acids. V shed 4 bases and J 4 bases; nucleotides not matched to a gene: 4. Germline lookup yields CDR1 SEHNR and CDR2 FQNEAQ (reference sequence).

V is TRBV25-1 and J is TRBJ1-2; possible D gene TRBD1, 5 bases. V was trimmed by 2 bases and J by 4 bases, leaving 8 bases between them. The CDR3 is 13 residues long. CDR1 is MGHDK and CDR2 is SYGVNS in the germline V gene. CDR3 nucleotides: TGTGCCAGCAGTGAAGGGGCTACCTATGGCTACACCTTC. Translated: CASSEGATYGYTF.

V and J are TRBV19 and TRBJ1-4; D gene uncertain. CDR1 LNHDA and CDR2 SQIVND come from the germline V gene (reference sequence). With 5 bases removed from V and 0 bases from J, the gap between germline ends came to 13 bases. The CDR3 totals 16 residues. Here the CDR3 reads CASSPRRPTTNEKLFF. The DNA of the CDR3 is TGTGCCAGTAGTCCAAGACGGCCAACAACTAATGAAAAACTGTTTTTT. Full variable domain (remainder filled in from reference TRBV19 and TRBJ1-4): DGGITQSPKYLFRKEGQNVTLSCEQNLNHDAMYWYRQDPGQGLRLIYYSQIVNDFQKGDIAEGYSVSREKKESFPLTVTSAQKNPTAFYLCASSPRRPTTNEKLFFGSGTQLSVL.

The chain recombines TRBV2 with TRBJ1-1; D is ambiguous. The germline gives CDR1 SNHLY, CDR2 FYNNEI. The CDR3 spans 11 residues. With 5 bases removed from V and 1 base from J, the gap between germline ends came to 2 bases. For the CDR3, the DNA is TGTGCCAGCAGTAGGAACACTGAAGCTTTCTTT. Encoded protein: CASSRNTEAFF. The variable domain in full, with the rest retrieved from reference TRBV2 and TRBJ1-1, is EPEVTQTPSHQVTQMGQEVILRCVPISNHLYFYWYRQILGQKVEFLVSFYNNEISEKSEIFDDQFSVERPDGSNFTLKIRSTKLEDSAMYFCASSRNTEAFFGQGTRLTVV.

This clone turned up a few times. V is TRBV4-1 and J is TRBJ1-1; 9 positions match TRBD1. V was clipped by 4 bases and J by 5 bases; unmatched bases: 8. CDR3 length: 15 residues. Germline values: CDR1 MGHRA, CDR2 YSYEKL. This CDR3 is CASSPGQGVTTEAFF. In nucleotides, the CDR3 is TGCGCCAGCAGCCCGGGACAGGGAGTGACAACTGAAGCTTTCTTT.

The rearrangement uses TRBV6-5 and TRBJ1-2; 7 positions match TRBD1. This CDR3 comprises 14 residues. Germline loops: CDR1 MNHEY, CDR2 SVGAGI. The junction had 3 bases not matched to a gene; V was cut back by 5 bases and J by 0 bases. CDR3 sequence: CASSGDSTNYGYTF. The CDR3 nucleotides are TGTGCCAGCAGTGGGGACAGTACTAACTATGGCTACACCTTC.

The chain links TRBV6-5 to TRBJ2-2; D is possibly TRBD2 (6 bases). Trimming left V 6 bases short and J 3 bases short, with 11 bases between. This CDR3 has 14 residues. Per germline, CDR1 MNHEY and CDR2 SVGAGI. CDR3 region: CASSYSGDTGELFF. CDR3 DNA: TGTGCCAGCAGCTATTCGGGGGACACCGGGGAGCTGTTTTTT.

This chain connects TRBV5-6 to TRBJ1-2; 8 positions agree with TRBD1. This CDR3 is 14 amino acids long. V trimming: 0 bases; J trimming: 8 bases; junction bases outside the gene matches: 6. Looked up from germline, CDR1 is SGHDT and CDR2 is YYEEEE. The DNA of the CDR3 is TGTGCCAGCAGCTTGGCAGTACAGGGGGAGGGCTACACCTTC. Amino acids: CASSLAVQGEGYTF.